A single sample is the source of the 13 T cell receptor beta chains below, sequenced in a study of CD8 T cells in ankylosing spondylitis. Study conclusions and caveats: Seemingly distinctive of ankylosing spondylitis blood was a TCR beta motif formed by eight highly homologous variants.

No antigen has been identified for these receptors. TCRdb passed the 5' RACE reads through MiXCR, listing each CDR3 protein once. The sample includes roughly 670,000 distinct CDR3 sequences, 19% of them seen just once. Material: blood, either unsorted or a sorted T cell fraction (not recorded which). The receptor source for this set is a male donor with ankylosing spondylitis.

This sequence joins TRBV5-1 and TRBJ2-3; 7 bases fit TRBD2. The CDR3 runs 15 residues. Per germline, CDR1 SGHRS and CDR2 YFSETQ. Losses at the gene ends were 4 bases for V and 4 bases for J; bases not matched to a gene: 9. This CDR3 reads CASSGGGDHPDTQYF. For the CDR3, the DNA is TGCGCCAGCAGCGGGGGGGGGGATCATCCAGATACGCAGTATTTT.

V usage is TRBV20-1 and J usage is TRBJ2-5; 16 bases are shared with TRBD2. Germline CDR1 and CDR2: DFQATT and SNEGSKA (reference sequence). The CDR3 runs to 16 residues. V lost 3 bases, J lost 9 bases, and 10 bases stayed unmatched. The CDR3 DNA reads as TGCAGTGCTAGTTTGGGACTAGCGGGGGGGCGAGGGCCCCAGTACTTC. Protein: CSASLGLAGGRGPQYF.

The rearrangement joins TRBV10-3 to TRBJ2-1; 8 bases match TRBD2. This CDR3 is 14 amino acids long. V dropped 5 bases and J dropped 5; count of bases not matched to a gene: 5. The germline CDR1 and CDR2 sequences are ENHRY and SYGVKD. The CDR3 protein is CAISTGTRNNEQFF. CDR3 bases: TGTGCCATCAGTACCGGGACTAGGAACAATGAGCAGTTCTTC.

The V gene is TRBV2, the J gene TRBJ2-2; 12 bases fit TRBD2. The germline V gene has CDR1 SNHLY and CDR2 FYNNEI. The CDR3 loop spans 19 amino acids. The V segment lost 2 bases and the J segment 4 bases; nucleotides outside the gene matches: 11. For the CDR3, the DNA is TGTGCCAGCAGTGAACGCCTAGCGGGAGGGCTCGGGGGCACCGGGGAGCTGTTTTTT. Protein product: CASSERLAGGLGGTGELFF. Filled out from reference TRBV2 and TRBJ2-2, the complete variable domain reads EPEVTQTPSHQVTQMGQEVILRCVPISNHLYFYWYRQILGQKVEFLVSFYNNEISEKSEIFDDQFSVERPDGSNFTLKIRSTKLEDSAMYFCASSERLAGGLGGTGELFFGEGSRLTVL.

This clonotype has only a few counts. V is TRBV6-4 and J is TRBJ1-5, with TRBD1 identical over 7 bases. J lost 5 bases, V lost 4 bases, and 20 bases had no gene match. Germline lookup yields CDR1 MRHNA and CDR2 SNTAGT. CDR3 length equals 19 residues. The CDR3 here is CASSASWAGGRASDQPQHF. In DNA form, the CDR3 reads TGTGCCAGCAGTGCCTCGTGGGCAGGGGGTCGGGCTTCCGATCAGCCCCAGCATTTT.

The sample holds a few counts of this clonotype. The CDR3 region is CATSDSTWTSGGADTQYF. In DNA form, the CDR3 reads TGTGCCACCAGTGATTCGACCTGGACTAGCGGGGGTGCAGATACGCAGTATTTT. The V and J genes are TRBV24-1 and TRBJ2-3; TRBD2 matches at 13 bases. CDR1 is KGHDR, CDR2 SFDVKD, per germline. There are 18 residues in the CDR3. Germline trimming cut 2 bases from V and 4 bases from J; bases unmatched to any gene: 8.

This chain's CDR3 is CASSPARRYQPQHF. The DNA for the CDR3 is TGTGCCAGCAGCCCCGCGCGGCGCTATCAGCCCCAGCATTTT. J is TRBJ1-5 and V is TRBV11-2, with D unresolved. From germline, CDR1 is SGHAT and CDR2 FQNNGV. The length of the CDR3 is 14 residues. Trimming took 5 bases from V and 5 from J, leaving 13 bases between them.

The chain joins TRBV20-1 to TRBJ2-7, with D maybe TRBD2 (6 bases). V lost 6 bases and J 3 bases, leaving 21 bases between the germline ends. The length of the CDR3 is 15 residues. In germline, CDR1 is DFQATT, CDR2 SNEGSKA (reference sequence). CDR3 coding DNA: TGCAGTGCGCTCCATGGGGGGATAGGATACTACGAGCAGTACTTC. Encoded protein: CSALHGGIGYYEQYF.

Concerning this clonotype itself: The CDR3 ends on some other residue instead of the conserved phenylalanine or tryptophan, so this is likely a read error. CDR3 amino acids: CASSQADILTPYEQYL. Written as DNA, the CDR3 is TGCGCCAGCAGCCAAGCGGACATTTTAACACCCTACGAGCAGTACTTG. This chain links TRBV4-1 with TRBJ2-7, with D perhaps TRBD1 (5 bases). The V end was cut by 1 base, the J end by 2 bases, with 15 bases between. This CDR3 spans 16 amino acids. CDR1 and CDR2 (germline): MGHRA, YSYEKL.

V and J are TRBV5-1 and TRBJ2-7, with 11 bases that match TRBD2. Germline CDR1 and CDR2: SGHRS and YFSETQ. With V trimmed by 6 bases and J by 4 bases, 6 bases remained unmatched. CDR3 length: 14 residues. This chain's CDR3 is CASNYGTSGYEQYF. Written as DNA, the CDR3 is TGCGCCAGCAACTACGGGACTAGCGGATACGAGCAGTACTTC.

The chain uses TRBV28 and TRBJ2-1; D not resolved. CDR3 length: 12 amino acids. Germline V gene lookup returns CDR1 MDHEN and CDR2 SYDVKM. Trimming pared 6 bases from V and 7 bases from J, leaving 10 bases between. The CDR3 spells CASSFVLNEQFF. CDR3 in DNA: TGTGCCAGCAGCTTTGTCCTTAATGAGCAGTTCTTC.

This chain connects TRBV24-1 to TRBJ2-5; no clear D. Germline CDR1 KGHDR, CDR2 SFDVKD. This CDR3 region has 10 residues. Trimming removed 4 bases at V and 4 bases at J, with 0 bases between. DNA of the CDR3: TGTGCCACCAGTGAAGAGACCCAGTACTTC. Translating it yields CATSEETQYF.

This chain joins TRBV7-6 and TRBJ2-7, with TRBD2 matching 13 bases. CDR3 length equals 17 residues. The germline V gene encodes CDR1 SGHVS and CDR2 FNYEAQ. J gave up 5 bases and V 3 bases, and 10 bases lay outside the gene matches. DNA for the CDR3: TGTGCCAGCAGCTTTGGCTACGGGACTAGCGGGAAGGACGAGCAGTACTTC. This translates into CASSFGYGTSGKDEQYF.